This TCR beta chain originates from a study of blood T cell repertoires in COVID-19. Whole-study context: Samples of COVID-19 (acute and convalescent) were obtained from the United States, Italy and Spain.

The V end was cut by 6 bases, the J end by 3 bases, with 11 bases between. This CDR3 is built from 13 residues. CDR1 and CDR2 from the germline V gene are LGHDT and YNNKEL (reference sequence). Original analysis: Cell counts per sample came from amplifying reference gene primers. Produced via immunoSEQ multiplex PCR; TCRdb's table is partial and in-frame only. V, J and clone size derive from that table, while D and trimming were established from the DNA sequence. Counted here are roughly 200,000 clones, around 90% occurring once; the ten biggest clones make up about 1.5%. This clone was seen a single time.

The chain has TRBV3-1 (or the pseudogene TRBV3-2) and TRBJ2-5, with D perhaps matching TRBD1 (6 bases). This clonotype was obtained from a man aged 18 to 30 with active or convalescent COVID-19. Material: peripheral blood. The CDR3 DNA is TGTGCCAGCAGATACGCAGGGGAAGAGACCCAGTACTTC. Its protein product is CASRYAGEETQYF.